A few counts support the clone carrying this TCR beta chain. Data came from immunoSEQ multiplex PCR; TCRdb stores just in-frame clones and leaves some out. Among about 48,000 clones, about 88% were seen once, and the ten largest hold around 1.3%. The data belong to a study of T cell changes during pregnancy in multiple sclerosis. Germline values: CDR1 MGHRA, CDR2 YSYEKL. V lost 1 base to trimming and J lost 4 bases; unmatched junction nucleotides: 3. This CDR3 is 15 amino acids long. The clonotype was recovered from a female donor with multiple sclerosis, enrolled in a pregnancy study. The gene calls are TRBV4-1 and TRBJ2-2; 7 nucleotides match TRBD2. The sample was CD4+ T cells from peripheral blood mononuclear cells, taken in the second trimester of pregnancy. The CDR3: CASSQGGRGTGELFF. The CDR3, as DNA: TGCGCCAGCAGCCAAGGAGGGAGGGGCACCGGGGAGCTGTTTTTT.